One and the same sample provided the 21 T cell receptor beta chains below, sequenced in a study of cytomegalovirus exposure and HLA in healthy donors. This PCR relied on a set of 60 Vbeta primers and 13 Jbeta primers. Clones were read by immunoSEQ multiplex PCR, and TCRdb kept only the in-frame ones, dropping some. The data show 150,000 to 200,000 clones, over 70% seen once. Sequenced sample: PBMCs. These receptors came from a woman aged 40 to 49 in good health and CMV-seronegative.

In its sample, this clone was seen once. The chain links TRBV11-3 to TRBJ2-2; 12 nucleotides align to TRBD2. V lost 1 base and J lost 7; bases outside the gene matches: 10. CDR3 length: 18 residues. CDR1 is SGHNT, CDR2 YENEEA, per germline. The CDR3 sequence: CASSLAPSSGGGHGELFF. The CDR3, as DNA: TGTGCCAGCAGCTTAGCCCCCTCTAGCGGGGGGGGTCACGGGGAGCTGTTTTTT.

CDR3 sequence (DNA): TGTGCCAGCAGCCACTCCGGGGGGACGAACGCAGATACGCAGTATTTT. This sequence encodes CASSHSGGTNADTQYF. J is TRBJ2-3 and V is TRBV7-2; the match to TRBD2 covers 7 bases. The CDR3 has 16 amino acids. Losses at the gene ends were 5 bases for V and 4 bases for J; bases not matched to a gene: 12. Germline CDR1 and CDR2: SGHTA and FQGNSA.

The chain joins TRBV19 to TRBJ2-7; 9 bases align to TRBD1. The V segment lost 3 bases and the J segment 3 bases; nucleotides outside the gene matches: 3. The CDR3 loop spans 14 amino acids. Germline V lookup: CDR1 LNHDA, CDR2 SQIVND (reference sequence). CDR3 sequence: CASSIGTGYYEQYF. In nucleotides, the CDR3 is TGTGCCAGTAGTATTGGGACAGGGTACTACGAGCAGTACTTC.

CDR3 coding DNA: TGCAGCGTCGCAGGGACTCAGTTGTCGGAGACCCAGTACTTC. Its protein is CSVAGTQLSETQYF. The genes are TRBV29-1 and TRBJ2-5; possible D gene TRBD2, 6 bases. The V gene lost 6 bases and the J gene lost 5 bases, with 19 bases spanning the gap. This CDR3 has 14 residues. Germline assignment: CDR1 SQVTM and CDR2 ANQGSEA.

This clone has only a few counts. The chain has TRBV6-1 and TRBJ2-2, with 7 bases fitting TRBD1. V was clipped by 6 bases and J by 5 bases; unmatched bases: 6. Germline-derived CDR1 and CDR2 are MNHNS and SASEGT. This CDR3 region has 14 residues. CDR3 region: CASSRGTTTGELFF. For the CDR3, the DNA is TGTGCCAGCAGCAGGGGGACCACGACCGGGGAGCTGTTTTTT.

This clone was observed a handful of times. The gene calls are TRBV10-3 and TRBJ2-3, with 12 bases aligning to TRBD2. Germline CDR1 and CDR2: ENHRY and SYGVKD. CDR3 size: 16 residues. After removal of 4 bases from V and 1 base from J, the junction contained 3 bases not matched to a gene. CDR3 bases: TGTGCCATCAGTGCTCGACTAGCGGGGGGCACAGATACGCAGTATTTT. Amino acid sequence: CAISARLAGGTDTQYF.

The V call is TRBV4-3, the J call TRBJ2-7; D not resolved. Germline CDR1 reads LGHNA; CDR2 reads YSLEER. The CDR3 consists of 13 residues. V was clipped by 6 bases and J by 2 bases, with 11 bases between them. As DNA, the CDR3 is TGCGCCAGCAGTCTCGACAAGGCCTACGAGCAGTACTTC. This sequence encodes CASSLDKAYEQYF.

In nucleotides, the CDR3 is TGCGCCAGCAGCCCTACAGAGAGCTCCTACAATGAGCAGTTCTTC. It codes for CASSPTESSYNEQFF. The gene calls are TRBV5-1 and TRBJ2-1; no clear D. Deletions cut 4 bases from V and 0 bases from J, with 11 bases between. The length of the CDR3 is 15 residues. Germline loops: CDR1 SGHRS, CDR2 YFSETQ. Drawing the rest from reference TRBV5-1 and TRBJ2-1, the complete variable domain is KAGVTQTPRYLIKTRGQQVTLSCSPISGHRSVSWYQQTPGQGLQFLFEYFSETQRNKGNFPGRFSGRQFSNSRSEMNVSTLELGDSALYLCASSPTESSYNEQFFGPGTRLTVL.

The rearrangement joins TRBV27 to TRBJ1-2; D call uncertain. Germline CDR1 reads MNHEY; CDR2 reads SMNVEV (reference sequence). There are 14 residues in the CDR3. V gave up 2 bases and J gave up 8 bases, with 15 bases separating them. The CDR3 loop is CASSLRAAQRGYTF. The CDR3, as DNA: TGTGCCAGCAGTTTAAGAGCGGCACAGCGGGGCTACACCTTC.

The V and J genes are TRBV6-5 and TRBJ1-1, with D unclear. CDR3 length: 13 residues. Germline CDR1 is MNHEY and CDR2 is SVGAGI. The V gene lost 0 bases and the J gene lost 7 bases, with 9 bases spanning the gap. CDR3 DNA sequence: TGTGCCAGCAGTTACTCTCGAGGGATTGAAGCTTTCTTT. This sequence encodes CASSYSRGIEAFF.

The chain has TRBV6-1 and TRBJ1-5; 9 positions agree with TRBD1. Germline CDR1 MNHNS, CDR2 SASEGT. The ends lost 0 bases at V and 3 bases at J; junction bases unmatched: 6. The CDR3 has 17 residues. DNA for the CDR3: TGTGCCAGCAGTGAAGCTTCATGGACAGGGGACAATCAGCCCCAGCATTTT. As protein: CASSEASWTGDNQPQHF.

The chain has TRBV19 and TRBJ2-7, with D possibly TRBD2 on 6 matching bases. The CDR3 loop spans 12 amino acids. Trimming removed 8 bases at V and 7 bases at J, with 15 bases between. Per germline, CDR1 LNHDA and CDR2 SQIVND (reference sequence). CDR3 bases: TGTGCCAGTTCCCTAGTGGAGGGAGAGCAGTACTTC. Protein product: CASSLVEGEQYF.

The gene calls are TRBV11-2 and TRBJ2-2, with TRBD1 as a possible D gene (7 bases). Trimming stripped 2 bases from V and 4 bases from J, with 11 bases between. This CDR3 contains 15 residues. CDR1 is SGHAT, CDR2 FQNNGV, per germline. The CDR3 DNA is TGTGCCAGCAGCTTACGACAGGGAGGCACCGGGGAGCTGTTTTTT. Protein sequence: CASSLRQGGTGELFF.

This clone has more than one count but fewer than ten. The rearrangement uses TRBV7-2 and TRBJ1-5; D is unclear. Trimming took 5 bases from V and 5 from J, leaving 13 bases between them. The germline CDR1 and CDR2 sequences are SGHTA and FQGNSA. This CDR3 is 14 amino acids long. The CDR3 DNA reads TGTGCCAGCAGCCCCCCCCGAACAGATCAGCCCCAGCATTTT. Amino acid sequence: CASSPPRTDQPQHF.

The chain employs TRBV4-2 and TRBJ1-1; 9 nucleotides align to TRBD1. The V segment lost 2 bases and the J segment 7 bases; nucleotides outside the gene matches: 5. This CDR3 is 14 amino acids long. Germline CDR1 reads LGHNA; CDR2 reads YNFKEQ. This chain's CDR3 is CASSQLRQGGEAFF. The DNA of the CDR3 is TGTGCCAGCAGCCAACTCCGACAGGGGGGTGAAGCTTTCTTT.

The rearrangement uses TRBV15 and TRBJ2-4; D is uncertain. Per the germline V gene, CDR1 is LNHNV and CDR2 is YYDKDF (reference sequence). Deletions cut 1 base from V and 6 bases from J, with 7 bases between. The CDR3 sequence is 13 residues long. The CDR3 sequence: CATSRVPGNIQYF. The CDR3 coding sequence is TGTGCCACCAGCAGAGTTCCGGGAAACATTCAGTACTTC.

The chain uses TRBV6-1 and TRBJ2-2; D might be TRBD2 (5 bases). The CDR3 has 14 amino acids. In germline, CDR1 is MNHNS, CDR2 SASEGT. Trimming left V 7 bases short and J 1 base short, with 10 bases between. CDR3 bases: TGTGCCAGCACCCGGGCGGGGAACACCGGGGAGCTGTTTTTT. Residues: CASTRAGNTGELFF.

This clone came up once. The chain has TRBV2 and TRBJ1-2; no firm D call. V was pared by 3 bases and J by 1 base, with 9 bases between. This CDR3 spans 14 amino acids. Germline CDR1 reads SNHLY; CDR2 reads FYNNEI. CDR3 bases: TGTGCCAGCAGTGAGCGAGGGTTTAACTATGGCTACACCTTC. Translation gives CASSERGFNYGYTF.

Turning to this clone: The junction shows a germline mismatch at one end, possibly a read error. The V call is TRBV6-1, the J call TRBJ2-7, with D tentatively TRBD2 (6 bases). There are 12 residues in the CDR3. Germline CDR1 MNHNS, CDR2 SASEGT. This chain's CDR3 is CASSTASGSQSF. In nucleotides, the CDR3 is TGTGCCAGCAGTACGGCCAGCGGGTCTCAATCATTC.

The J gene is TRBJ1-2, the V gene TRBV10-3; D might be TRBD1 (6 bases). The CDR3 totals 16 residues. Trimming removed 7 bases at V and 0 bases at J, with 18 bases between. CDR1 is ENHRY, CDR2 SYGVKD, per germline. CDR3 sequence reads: CAITPGDSRTNYGYTF. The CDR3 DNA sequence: TGTGCCATCACCCCAGGGGATAGCCGCACTAACTATGGCTACACCTTC.

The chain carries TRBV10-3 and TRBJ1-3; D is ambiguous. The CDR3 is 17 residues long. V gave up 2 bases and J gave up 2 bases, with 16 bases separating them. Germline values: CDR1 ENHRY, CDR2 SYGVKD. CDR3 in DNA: TGTGCCATCAGTGAGCCTGGAGAAGTAGGTCCTGGAAACACCATATATTTT. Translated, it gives CAISEPGEVGPGNTIYF.